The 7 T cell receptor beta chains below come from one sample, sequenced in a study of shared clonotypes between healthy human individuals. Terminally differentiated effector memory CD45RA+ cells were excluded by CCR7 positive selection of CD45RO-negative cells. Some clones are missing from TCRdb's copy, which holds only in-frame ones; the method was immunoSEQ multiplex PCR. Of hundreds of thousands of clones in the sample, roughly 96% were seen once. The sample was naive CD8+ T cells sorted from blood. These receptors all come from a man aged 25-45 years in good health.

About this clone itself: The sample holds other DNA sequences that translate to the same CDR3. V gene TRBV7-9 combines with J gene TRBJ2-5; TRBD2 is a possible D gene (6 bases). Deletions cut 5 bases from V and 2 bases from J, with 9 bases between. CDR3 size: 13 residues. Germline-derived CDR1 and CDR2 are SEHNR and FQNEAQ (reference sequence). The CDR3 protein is CASSPSVQETQYF. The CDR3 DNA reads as TGTGCCAGCAGCCCTAGCGTACAAGAGACCCAGTACTTC.

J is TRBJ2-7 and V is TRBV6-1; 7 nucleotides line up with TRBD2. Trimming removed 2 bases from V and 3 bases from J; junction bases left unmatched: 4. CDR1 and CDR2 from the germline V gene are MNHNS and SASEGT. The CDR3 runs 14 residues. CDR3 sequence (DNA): TGTGCCAGCAGTGAAAGAGGCGGGAGCTACGAGCAGTACTTC. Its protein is CASSERGGSYEQYF.

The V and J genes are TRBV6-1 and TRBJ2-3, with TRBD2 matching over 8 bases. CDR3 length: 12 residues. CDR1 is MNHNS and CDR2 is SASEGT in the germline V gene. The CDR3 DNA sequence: TGTGTGGTAGCGGGGTACGGGGATACGCAGTATTTT. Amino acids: CVVAGYGDTQYF.

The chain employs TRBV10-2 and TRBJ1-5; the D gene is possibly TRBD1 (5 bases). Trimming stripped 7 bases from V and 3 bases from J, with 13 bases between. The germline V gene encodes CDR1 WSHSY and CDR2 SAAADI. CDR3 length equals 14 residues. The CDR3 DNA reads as TGCGCCAGCACCCCCCAGGGCCCCAATCAGCCCCAGCATTTT. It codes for CASTPQGPNQPQHF.

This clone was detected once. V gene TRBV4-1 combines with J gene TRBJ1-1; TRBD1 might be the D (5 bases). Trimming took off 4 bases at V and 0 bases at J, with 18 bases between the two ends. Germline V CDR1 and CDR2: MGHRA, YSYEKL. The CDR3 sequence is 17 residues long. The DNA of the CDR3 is TGCGCCAGCAGCCCTAACCCACGGGGGGGGATGAACACTGAAGCTTTCTTT. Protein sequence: CASSPNPRGGMNTEAFF.

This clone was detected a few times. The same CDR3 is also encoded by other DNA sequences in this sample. DNA of the CDR3: TGTGCCAGCAGCTTAGGTGGACGGTACGAGCAGTACTTC. Translating it yields CASSLGGRYEQYF. The chain combines TRBV7-9 with TRBJ2-7; D unclear. Trimming removed 1 base at V and 4 bases at J, with 8 bases between. The CDR3 runs to 13 residues. The V gene's germline CDR1 is SEHNR and CDR2 FQNEAQ (reference sequence). The full variable domain, with the rest looked up from reference TRBV7-9 and TRBJ2-7, is DTGVSQNPRHKITKRGQNVTFRCDPISEHNRLYWYRQTLGQGPEFLTYFQNEAQLEKSRLLSDRFSAERPKGSFSTLEIQRTEQGDSAMYLCASSLGGRYEQYFGPGTRLTVT.

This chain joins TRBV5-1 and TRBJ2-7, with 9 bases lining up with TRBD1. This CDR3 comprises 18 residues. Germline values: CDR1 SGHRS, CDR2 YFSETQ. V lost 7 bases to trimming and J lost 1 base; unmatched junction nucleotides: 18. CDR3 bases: TGCGCCAGCGGTGTGGACCGGGACAGGGCCGCTAGTTCCTACGAGCAGTACTTC. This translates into CASGVDRDRAASSYEQYF.